The 4 T cell receptor beta chains below come from one sample, sequenced in a study of blood T cells in healthy people across ages. Through a sample-barcoded 5' primer and a J-beta primer mix, a second PCR was run for roughly 7 to 11 cycles. Via MiXCR, TCRdb re-called the 5' RACE reads, giving one row per CDR3 protein. The sample carries about 730,000 distinct CDR3 sequences, roughly two fifths recorded once. The sequencing sample was made of blood. The receptor source for this set is a woman aged 55-69 years in good health.

In this sample, this clonotype turned up a few times. The V gene is TRBV6-9, the J gene TRBJ2-1, with 9 bases matching TRBD2. V lost 6 bases and J lost 3; bases outside the gene matches: 15. Germline lookup yields CDR1 MNHGY and CDR2 SVAAGI. The CDR3 totals 18 residues. The CDR3 nucleotides are TGTGCCAGCAGGACTAGCCCCCTTAGCGGGAGAGTCTACAATGAGCAGTTCTTC. Translation: CASRTSPLSGRVYNEQFF.

About this clonotype itself: A much larger clonotype is one base distant, so this may be a read error. V and J are TRBV20-1 and TRBJ2-1; the match to TRBD1 covers 9 bases. With 3 bases clipped from V and 8 bases from J, the junction kept 8 bases outside the gene matches. Germline lookup yields CDR1 DFQATT and CDR2 SNEGSKA (reference sequence). The CDR3 spans 14 residues. CDR3 in amino acids: CSASLPTGGDEQFF. The CDR3 coding sequence is TGCAGTGCTAGCCTGCCGACAGGGGGAGATGAGCAGTTCTTC.

The chain recombines TRBV9 with TRBJ2-1; D unclear. V was shortened by 0 bases and J by 3 bases, with 4 bases between the two germline ends. Looked up from germline, CDR1 is SGDLS and CDR2 is YYNGEE. CDR3 length equals 13 residues. CDR3 coding DNA: TGTGCCAGCAGCGTAGCTGACTACAATGAGCAGTTCTTC. It yields the protein CASSVADYNEQFF.

The rearrangement joins TRBV20-1 to TRBJ2-5, with TRBD1 identical over 7 bases. The V gene end was trimmed by 6 bases and the J gene end by 1 base; junction bases not matched to a gene: 2. Germline V gene sequence: CDR1 DFQATT, CDR2 SNEGSKA (reference sequence). This CDR3 has 12 amino acids. Here the CDR3 reads CSAGQAQETQYF. Here the CDR3 DNA reads TGCAGTGCCGGACAGGCCCAAGAGACCCAGTACTTC.